This TCR beta chain was captured by sequencing in a study of Graves' ophthalmopathy and Graves' hyperthyroidism. General study points: The model flagged ophthalmopathy progression at 65% to 71% sensitivity and roughly 72% specificity.

The V segment lost 0 bases and the J segment 2 bases; nucleotides outside the gene matches: 2. The CDR3 extends over 14 amino acids. Germline lookup yields CDR1 DFQATT and CDR2 SNEGSKA (reference sequence). In this sample, this clonotype turned up many times. Its antigen remains unknown. RNA transcripts served as template for amplifying TCR beta CDR3 sequences. The authors performed first-round RT-PCR with HTBI primers and then a second-round multiplex PCR. TCRdb re-analysed the multiplex PCR reads in MiXCR, keeping a single row per CDR3 protein. The table records around 400,000 distinct CDR3 sequences, around 20% of them present only once.

This chain connects TRBV20-1 to TRBJ2-7, with 9 bases identical to TRBD2. Source material: peripheral blood. The source of this sequence is a woman between 18 and 29 years old with Graves' ophthalmopathy. For the CDR3, the DNA is TGCAGTGCTAGAGAGGCTAGCGGGACCTACGAGCAGTACTTC. It encodes CSAREASGTYEQYF.